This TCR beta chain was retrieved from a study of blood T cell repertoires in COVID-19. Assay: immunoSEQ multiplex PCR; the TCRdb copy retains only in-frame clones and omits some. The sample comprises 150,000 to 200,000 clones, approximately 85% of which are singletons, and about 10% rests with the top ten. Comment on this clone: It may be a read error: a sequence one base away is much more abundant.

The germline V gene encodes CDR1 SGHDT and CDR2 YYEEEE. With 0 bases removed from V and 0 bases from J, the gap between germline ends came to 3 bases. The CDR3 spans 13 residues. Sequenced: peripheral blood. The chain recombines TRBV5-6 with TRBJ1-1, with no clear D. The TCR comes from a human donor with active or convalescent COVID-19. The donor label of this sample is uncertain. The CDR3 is CASSLDMNTEAFF. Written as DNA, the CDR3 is TGTGCCAGCAGCTTGGACATGAACACTGAAGCTTTCTTT.